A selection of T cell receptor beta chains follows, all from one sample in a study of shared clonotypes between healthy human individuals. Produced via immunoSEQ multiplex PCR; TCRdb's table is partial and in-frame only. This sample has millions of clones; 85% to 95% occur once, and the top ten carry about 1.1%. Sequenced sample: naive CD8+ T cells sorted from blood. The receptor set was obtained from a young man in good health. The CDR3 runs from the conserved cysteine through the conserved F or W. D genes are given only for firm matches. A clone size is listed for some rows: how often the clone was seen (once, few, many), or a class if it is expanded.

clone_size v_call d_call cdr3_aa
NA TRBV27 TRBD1 CASSLSGGVYGYTF
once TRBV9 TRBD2 CASSVGGGGYEQYF
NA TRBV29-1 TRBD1 CSVEERTGLYEQYF
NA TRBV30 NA CAWNLQSTGELFF
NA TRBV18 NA CASSPDREPTEFGNTIYF
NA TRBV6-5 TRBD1 CASTHGGQPEKLFF
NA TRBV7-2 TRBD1 CASSLVGQGSYEQYF
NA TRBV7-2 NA CASSLVLATGETQYF
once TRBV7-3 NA CASSLDRIPYEQYF
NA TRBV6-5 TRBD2 CASSPLSAGVGEQYF